Sequencing of this T cell receptor beta chain was carried out in a study of control samples from healthy donors and cancer patients. Assay: immunoSEQ multiplex PCR; the TCRdb copy retains only in-frame clones and omits some. The sample has roughly 80,000 clones, around 90% seen once. The CDR3 consists of 16 residues. V was clipped by 1 base and J by 7 bases, with 16 bases between them. CDR1 is MNHEY and CDR2 is SMNVEV in the germline V gene (reference sequence). The clonotype was recovered from a woman aged 55-75 years with head and neck cancer. This chain joins TRBV27 and TRBJ1-4; weak D call: TRBD1 (5 bases). Sequencing was done on a sample of PBMCs. The DNA for the CDR3 is TGTGCCAGCAGTTTATTTCGTCTTGGGGGAGGTGAAAAACTGTTTTTT. Translating gives CASSLFRLGGGEKLFF.